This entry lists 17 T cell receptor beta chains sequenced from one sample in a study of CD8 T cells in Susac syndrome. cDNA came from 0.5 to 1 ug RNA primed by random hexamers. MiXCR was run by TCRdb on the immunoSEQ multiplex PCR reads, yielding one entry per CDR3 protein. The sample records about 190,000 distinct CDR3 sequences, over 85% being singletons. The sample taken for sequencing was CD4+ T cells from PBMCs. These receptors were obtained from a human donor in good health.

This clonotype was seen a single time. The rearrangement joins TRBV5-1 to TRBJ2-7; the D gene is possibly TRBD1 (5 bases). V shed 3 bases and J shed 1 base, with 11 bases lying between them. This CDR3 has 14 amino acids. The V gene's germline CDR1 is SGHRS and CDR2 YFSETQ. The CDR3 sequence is CASSWGGGSYEQYF. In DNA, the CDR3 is TGCGCCAGCAGCTGGGGCGGCGGTTCCTACGAGCAGTACTTC.

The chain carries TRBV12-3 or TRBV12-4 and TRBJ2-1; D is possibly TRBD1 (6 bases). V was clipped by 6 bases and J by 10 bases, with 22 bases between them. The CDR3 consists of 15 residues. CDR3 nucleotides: TGTGCCAGCAGCCGAAATTTCGGGGCAGGGGAGGAGCAGTTCTTC. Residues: CASSRNFGAGEEQFF.

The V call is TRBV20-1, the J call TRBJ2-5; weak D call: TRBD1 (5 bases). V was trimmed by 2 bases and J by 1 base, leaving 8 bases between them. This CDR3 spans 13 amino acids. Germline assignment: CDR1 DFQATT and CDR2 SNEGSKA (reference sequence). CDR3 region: CSARQGFQETQYF. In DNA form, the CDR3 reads TGCAGTGCTAGACAGGGATTCCAAGAGACCCAGTACTTC.

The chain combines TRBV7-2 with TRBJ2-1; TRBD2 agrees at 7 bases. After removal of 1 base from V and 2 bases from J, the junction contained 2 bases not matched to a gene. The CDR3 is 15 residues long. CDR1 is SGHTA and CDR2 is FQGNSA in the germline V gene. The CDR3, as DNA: TGTGCCAGCAGCTTAGATGGACTAGCCTACAATGAGCAGTTCTTC. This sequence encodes CASSLDGLAYNEQFF.

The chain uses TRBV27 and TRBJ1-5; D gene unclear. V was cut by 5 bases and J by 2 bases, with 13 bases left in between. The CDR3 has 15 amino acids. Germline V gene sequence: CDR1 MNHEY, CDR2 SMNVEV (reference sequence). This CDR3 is CASSLGSARNQPQHF. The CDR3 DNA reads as TGTGCCAGCAGTCTGGGGTCTGCCCGCAATCAGCCCCAGCATTTT.

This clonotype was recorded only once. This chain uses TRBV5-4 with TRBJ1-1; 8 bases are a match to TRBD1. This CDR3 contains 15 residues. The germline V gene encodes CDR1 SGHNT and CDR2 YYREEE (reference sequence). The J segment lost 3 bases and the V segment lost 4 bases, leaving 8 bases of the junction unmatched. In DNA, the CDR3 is TGTGCCAGCAGCGGAACAGGGGGAAGGTACACTGAAGCTTTCTTT. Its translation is CASSGTGGRYTEAFF.

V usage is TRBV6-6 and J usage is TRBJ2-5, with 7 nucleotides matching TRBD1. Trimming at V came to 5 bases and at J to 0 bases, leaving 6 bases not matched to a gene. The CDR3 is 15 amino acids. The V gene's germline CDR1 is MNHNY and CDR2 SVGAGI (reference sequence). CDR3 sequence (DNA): TGTGCCAGCAGTCCCGGGACAGTGTACCAAGAGACCCAGTACTTC. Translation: CASSPGTVYQETQYF.

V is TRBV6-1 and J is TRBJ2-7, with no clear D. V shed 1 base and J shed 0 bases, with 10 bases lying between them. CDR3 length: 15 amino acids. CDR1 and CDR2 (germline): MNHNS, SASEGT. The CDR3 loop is CASSEDPTSSYEQYV. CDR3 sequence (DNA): TGTGCCAGCAGTGAAGACCCGACCTCCTCCTACGAGCAGTACGTC.

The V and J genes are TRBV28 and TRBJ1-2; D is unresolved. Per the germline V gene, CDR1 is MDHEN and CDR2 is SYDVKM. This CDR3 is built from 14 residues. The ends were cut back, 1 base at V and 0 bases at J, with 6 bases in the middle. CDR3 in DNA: TGTGCCAGCAGTTTATTGAGGACTAACTATGGCTACACCTTC. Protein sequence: CASSLLRTNYGYTF.

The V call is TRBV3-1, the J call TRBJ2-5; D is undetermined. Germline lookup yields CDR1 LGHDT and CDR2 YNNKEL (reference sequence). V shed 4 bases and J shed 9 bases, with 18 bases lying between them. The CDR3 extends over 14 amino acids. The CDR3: CASSLGAPEGAQYF. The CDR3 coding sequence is TGTGCCAGCAGCCTTGGTGCACCCGAAGGAGCCCAGTACTTC.

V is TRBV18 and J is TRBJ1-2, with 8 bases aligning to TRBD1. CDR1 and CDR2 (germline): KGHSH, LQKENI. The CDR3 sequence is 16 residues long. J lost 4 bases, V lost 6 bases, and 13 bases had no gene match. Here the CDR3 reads CASSLGQGGGLYGYTF. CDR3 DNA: TGTGCCAGCTCCCTAGGACAGGGTGGGGGCCTCTATGGCTACACCTTC.

CDR3 residues: CASSRTRAGVGELFF. DNA of the CDR3: TGTGCCAGCAGCCGTACGAGAGCGGGGGTCGGGGAGCTGTTTTTT. The chain recombines TRBV7-3 with TRBJ2-2; 8 nucleotides agree with TRBD2. V gave up 5 bases and J gave up 7 bases; unmatched junction bases: 9. This CDR3 has 15 residues. Germline V gene lookup returns CDR1 SGHTA and CDR2 FQGTGA.

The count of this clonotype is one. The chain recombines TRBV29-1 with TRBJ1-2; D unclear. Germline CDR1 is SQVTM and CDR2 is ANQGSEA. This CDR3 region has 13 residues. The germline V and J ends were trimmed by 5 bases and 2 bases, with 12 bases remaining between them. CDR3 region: CSVTSGSNYGYTF. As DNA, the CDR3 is TGCAGCGTTACCTCCGGGTCCAACTATGGCTACACCTTC.

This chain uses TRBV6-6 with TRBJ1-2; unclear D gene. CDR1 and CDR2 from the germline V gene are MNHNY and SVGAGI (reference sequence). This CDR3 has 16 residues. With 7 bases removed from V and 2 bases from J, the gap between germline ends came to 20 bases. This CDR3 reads CASIPRRGGRNYGYTF. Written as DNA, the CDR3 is TGTGCCAGCATCCCCCGACGGGGAGGAAGGAACTATGGCTACACCTTC.

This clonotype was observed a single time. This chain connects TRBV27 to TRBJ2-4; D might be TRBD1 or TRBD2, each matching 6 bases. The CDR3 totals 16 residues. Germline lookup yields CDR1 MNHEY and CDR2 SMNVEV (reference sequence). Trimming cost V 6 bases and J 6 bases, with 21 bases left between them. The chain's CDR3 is CASSTILGGGRNIQYF. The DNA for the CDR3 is TGTGCCAGCAGCACAATTCTAGGGGGAGGAAGAAACATTCAGTACTTC.

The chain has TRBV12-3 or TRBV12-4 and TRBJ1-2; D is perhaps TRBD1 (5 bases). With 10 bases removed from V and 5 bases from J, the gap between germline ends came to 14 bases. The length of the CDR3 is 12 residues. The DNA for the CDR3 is TGTGCCACCGCTTTGGGGGGTTATGGCTACACCTTC. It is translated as CATALGGYGYTF.

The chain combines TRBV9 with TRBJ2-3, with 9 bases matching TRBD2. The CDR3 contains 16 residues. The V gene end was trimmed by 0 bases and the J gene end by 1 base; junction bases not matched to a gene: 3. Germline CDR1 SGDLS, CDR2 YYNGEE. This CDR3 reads CASSVGSSGGTDTQYF. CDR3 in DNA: TGTGCCAGCAGCGTAGGGTCTAGCGGGGGCACAGATACGCAGTATTTT.